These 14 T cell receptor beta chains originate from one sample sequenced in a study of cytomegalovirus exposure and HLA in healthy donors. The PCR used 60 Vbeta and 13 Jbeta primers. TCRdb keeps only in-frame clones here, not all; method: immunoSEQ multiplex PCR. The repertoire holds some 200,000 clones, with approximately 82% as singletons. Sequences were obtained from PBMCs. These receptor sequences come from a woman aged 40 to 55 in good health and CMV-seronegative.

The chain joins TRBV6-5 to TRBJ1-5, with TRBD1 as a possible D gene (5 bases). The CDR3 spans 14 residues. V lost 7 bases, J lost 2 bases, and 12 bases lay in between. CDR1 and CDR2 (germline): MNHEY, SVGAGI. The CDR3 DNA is TGTGCCAGCACCCCCCCGGGGGGCAATCAGCCCCAGCATTTT. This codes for CASTPPGGNQPQHF.

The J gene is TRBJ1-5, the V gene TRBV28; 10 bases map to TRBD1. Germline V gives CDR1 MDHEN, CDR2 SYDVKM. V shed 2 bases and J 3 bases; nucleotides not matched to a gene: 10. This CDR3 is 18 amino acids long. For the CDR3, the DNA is TGTGCCAGCAGTTTAACCCGGGACAGGGGTACCATCAATCAGCCCCAGCATTTT. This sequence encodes CASSLTRDRGTINQPQHF.

The CDR3: CASKLMDRGLEPQHF. CDR3 in DNA: TGTGCCAGTAAGCTTATGGACAGGGGGCTGGAGCCCCAGCATTTT. The genes are TRBV19 and TRBJ1-5; 11 nucleotides line up with TRBD1. The V and J ends lost 7 bases and 8 bases, in that order; junction bases with no gene match: 10. Looked up from germline, CDR1 is LNHDA and CDR2 is SQIVND (reference sequence). The CDR3 has 15 residues.

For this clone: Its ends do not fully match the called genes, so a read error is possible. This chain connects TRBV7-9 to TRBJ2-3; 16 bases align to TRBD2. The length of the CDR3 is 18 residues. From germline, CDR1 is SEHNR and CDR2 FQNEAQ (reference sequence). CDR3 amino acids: CSSSPGTSGGGSTDTQYF. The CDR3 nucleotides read TGTTCCAGCAGCCCCGGGACTAGCGGGGGGGGGAGCACAGATACGCAGTATTTT. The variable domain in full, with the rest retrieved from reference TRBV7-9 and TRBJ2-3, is DTGVSQNPRHKITKRGQNVTFRCDPISEHNRLYWYRQTLGQGPEFLTYFQNEAQLEKSRLLSDRFSAERPKGSFSTLEIQRTEQGDSAMYLCSSSPGTSGGGSTDTQYFGPGTRLTVL.

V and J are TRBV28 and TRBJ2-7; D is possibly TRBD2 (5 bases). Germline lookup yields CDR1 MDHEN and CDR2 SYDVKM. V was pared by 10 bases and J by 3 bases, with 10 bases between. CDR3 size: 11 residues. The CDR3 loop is CATGLSYEQYF. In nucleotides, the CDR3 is TGTGCCACCGGACTTAGCTACGAGCAGTACTTC.

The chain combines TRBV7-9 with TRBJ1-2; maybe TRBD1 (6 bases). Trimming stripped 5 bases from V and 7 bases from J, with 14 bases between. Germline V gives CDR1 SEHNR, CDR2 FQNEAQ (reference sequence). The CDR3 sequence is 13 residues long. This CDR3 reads CASSPPRGGGYTF. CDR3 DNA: TGTGCCAGCAGCCCCCCCAGGGGTGGTGGCTACACCTTC.

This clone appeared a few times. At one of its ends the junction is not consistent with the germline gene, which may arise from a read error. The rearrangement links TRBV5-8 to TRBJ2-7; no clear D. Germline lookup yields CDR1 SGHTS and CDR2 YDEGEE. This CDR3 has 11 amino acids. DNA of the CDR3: TGTGCCAGCAGCTTGTTGCAGGCAGGCTCCTTC. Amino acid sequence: CASSLLQAGSF.

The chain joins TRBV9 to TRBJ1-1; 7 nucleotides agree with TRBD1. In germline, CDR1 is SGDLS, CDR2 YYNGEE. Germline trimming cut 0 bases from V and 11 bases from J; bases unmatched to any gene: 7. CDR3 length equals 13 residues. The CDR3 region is CASSVADDRVAFF. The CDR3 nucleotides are TGTGCCAGCAGCGTAGCAGATGACAGGGTTGCTTTCTTT.

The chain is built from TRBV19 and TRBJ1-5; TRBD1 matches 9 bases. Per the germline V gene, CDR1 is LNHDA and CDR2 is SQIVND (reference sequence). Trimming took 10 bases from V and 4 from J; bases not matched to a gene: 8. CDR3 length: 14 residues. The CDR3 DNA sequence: TGTGCCACTAGACAGGGGGGTTTGAATCAGCCCCAGCATTTT. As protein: CATRQGGLNQPQHF.

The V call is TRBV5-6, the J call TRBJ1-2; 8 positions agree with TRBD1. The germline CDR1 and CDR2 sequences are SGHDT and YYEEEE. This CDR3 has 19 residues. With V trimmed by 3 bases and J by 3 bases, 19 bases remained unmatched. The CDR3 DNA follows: TGTGCCAGCAGCTCGATCCAAGCCAGGGGGCTGGAAGGGTACTATGGCTACACCTTC. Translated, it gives CASSSIQARGLEGYYGYTF.

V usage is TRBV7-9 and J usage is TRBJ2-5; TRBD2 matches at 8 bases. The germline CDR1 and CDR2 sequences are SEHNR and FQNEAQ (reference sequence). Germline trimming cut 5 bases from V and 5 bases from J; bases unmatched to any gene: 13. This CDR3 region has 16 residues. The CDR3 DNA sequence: TGTGCCAGCAGCGGACCTGAGCGGGGGAAAATGGAGACCCAGTACTTC. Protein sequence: CASSGPERGKMETQYF.

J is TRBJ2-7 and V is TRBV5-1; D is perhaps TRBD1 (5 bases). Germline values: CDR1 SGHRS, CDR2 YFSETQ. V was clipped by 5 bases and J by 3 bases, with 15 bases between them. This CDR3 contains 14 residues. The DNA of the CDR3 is TGCGCCAGCAGTCCCGAAGGGGCCGTCTACGAGCAGTACTTC. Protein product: CASSPEGAVYEQYF.

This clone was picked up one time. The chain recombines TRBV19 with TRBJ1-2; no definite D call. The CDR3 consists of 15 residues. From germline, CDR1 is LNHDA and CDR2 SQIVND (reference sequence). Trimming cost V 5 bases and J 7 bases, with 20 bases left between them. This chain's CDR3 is CASSPEGIPQRGYTF. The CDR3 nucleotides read TGTGCCAGTAGTCCAGAGGGCATACCCCAACGTGGCTACACCTTC. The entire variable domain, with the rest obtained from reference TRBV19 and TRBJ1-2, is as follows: DGGITQSPKYLFRKEGQNVTLSCEQNLNHDAMYWYRQDPGQGLRLIYYSQIVNDFQKGDIAEGYSVSREKKESFPLTVTSAQKNPTAFYLCASSPEGIPQRGYTFGSGTRLTVV.

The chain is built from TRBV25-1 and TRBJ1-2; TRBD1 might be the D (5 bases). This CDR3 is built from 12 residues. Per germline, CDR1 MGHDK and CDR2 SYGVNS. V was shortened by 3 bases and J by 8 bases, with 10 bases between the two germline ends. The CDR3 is CASSDRVRGYTF. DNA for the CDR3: TGTGCCAGCAGTGACAGGGTACGGGGCTACACCTTC.